The 18 T cell receptor beta chains below come from one sample, sequenced in a study of T cell responses to AZD1222 COVID-19 vaccine. Profiled with immunoSEQ multiplex PCR; TCRdb holds only in-frame clones, not every one. The table lists fewer than 200,000 clones, 70% to 90% of them singletons. The sequenced sample was peripheral blood, obtained on day 0 of AZD1222 vaccination. The receptors were gathered from an adult in good health.

This rearrangement joins TRBV28 to TRBJ2-3; possibly TRBD1 for D (9 bases). The CDR3 runs 18 residues. V was pared by 3 bases and J by 0 bases, with 19 bases between. The germline gives CDR1 MDHEN, CDR2 SYDVKM. CDR3 nucleotides: TGTGCCAGCAGTTTTAGCGGGACAGGGTTTACTAGCACAGATACGCAGTATTTT. Amino acid sequence: CASSFSGTGFTSTDTQYF.

Remarks on this clone: One end of the junction fails to match germline, which may point to a read error. The CDR3 coding sequence is TGTGCCAGCAGTCAGGTTTTTGGGGCTGGCACCGGAGAGCTGTTTTTT. Its translation: CASSQVFGAGTGELFF. The rearrangement links TRBV27 to TRBJ2-2; weak D call: TRBD1 (5 bases). This CDR3 is 16 amino acids long. The germline gives CDR1 MNHEY, CDR2 SMNVEV (reference sequence).

The chain couples TRBV10-1 to TRBJ2-5; D not certain. The CDR3 sequence is 13 residues long. The V gene's germline CDR1 is WNHNN and CDR2 SYGVQD (reference sequence). Trimming removed 0 bases from V and 8 bases from J, with 10 bases in between. Here the CDR3 reads CASSESRSGTQYF. CDR3 DNA sequence: TGCGCCAGCAGTGAGTCCAGGTCAGGAACCCAGTACTTC.

The rearrangement links TRBV5-6 to TRBJ1-6; D may be TRBD1 (5 bases). Germline loops: CDR1 SGHDT, CDR2 YYEEEE. The V gene lost 2 bases and the J gene lost 7 bases, with 13 bases spanning the gap. The CDR3 sequence is 15 residues long. The CDR3 coding sequence is TGTGCCAGCAGCTTACGGGGCTGGGAAAATTCACCCCTCCACTTT. This sequence encodes CASSLRGWENSPLHF.

The genes are TRBV28 and TRBJ1-5; possible D gene TRBD1, 6 bases. Germline loops: CDR1 MDHEN, CDR2 SYDVKM. Trimming removed 6 bases from V and 2 bases from J, with 17 bases in between. The CDR3 consists of 16 residues. DNA of the CDR3: TGTGCCAGCAGCCTACCTCAGGGGATGGGCAATCAGCCCCAGCATTTT. Its protein is CASSLPQGMGNQPQHF.

The chain joins TRBV6-5 to TRBJ1-1; no reliable D call. The germline gives CDR1 MNHEY, CDR2 SVGAGI. There are 14 residues in the CDR3. The germline V and J ends were trimmed by 7 bases and 0 bases, with 12 bases remaining between them. CDR3 sequence reads: CASKTDLMNTEAFF. CDR3 coding DNA: TGTGCCAGCAAAACAGACCTCATGAACACTGAAGCTTTCTTT.

The V gene is TRBV7-6, the J gene TRBJ1-4; D is perhaps TRBD1 (5 bases). V lost 4 bases to trimming and J lost 5 bases, with 17 bases between them. CDR3 size: 16 residues. The V gene's germline CDR1 is SGHVS and CDR2 FNYEAQ. This CDR3 reads CASSSTGGSRNEKLFF. For the CDR3, the DNA is TGTGCCAGCAGCTCCACCGGGGGTTCAAGGAATGAAAAACTGTTTTTT.

The chain carries TRBV7-9 and TRBJ1-3; D unresolved. V lost 3 bases and J lost 0, with 9 bases in between. The germline V gene encodes CDR1 SEHNR and CDR2 FQNEAQ (reference sequence). This CDR3 is 15 amino acids long. The CDR3 DNA follows: TGTGCCAGCAGCTTGCGGGTCCTCTCTGGAAACACCATATATTTT. It yields the protein CASSLRVLSGNTIYF.

This clone has only one observation. This chain joins TRBV10-3 and TRBJ2-2; D gene uncertain. The germline V gene has CDR1 ENHRY and CDR2 SYGVKD. V lost 0 bases and J lost 0, with 5 bases in between. CDR3 size: 15 residues. The DNA of the CDR3 is TGTGCCATCAGTGAGTCGAAGGCGAACACCGGGGAGCTGTTTTTT. Encoded protein: CAISESKANTGELFF.

The rearrangement links TRBV7-3 to TRBJ2-7; TRBD1 aligns across 9 bases. This CDR3 has 15 residues. V gave up 3 bases and J gave up 3 bases; unmatched junction bases: 6. In germline, CDR1 is SGHTA, CDR2 FQGTGA. The CDR3 reads CASSLGTGPLYEQYV. The CDR3 nucleotides read TGTGCCAGCAGCTTGGGGACAGGGCCCCTCTACGAGCAGTACGTC.

The rearrangement links TRBV19 to TRBJ1-5; 9 positions match TRBD1. Trimming cost V 5 bases and J 2 bases; bases outside gene matches: 4. This CDR3 comprises 15 residues. Germline V gene lookup returns CDR1 LNHDA and CDR2 SQIVND (reference sequence). For the CDR3, the DNA is TGTGCCAGTAGTCCCGGGACAGGGCGCAATCAGCCCCAGCATTTT. Its translation is CASSPGTGRNQPQHF. The full variable domain, completed using reference TRBV19 and TRBJ1-5, is DGGITQSPKYLFRKEGQNVTLSCEQNLNHDAMYWYRQDPGQGLRLIYYSQIVNDFQKGDIAEGYSVSREKKESFPLTVTSAQKNPTAFYLCASSPGTGRNQPQHFGDGTRLSIL.

J is TRBJ1-3 and V is TRBV28; a weak D match, TRBD1 (6 bases). Germline assignment: CDR1 MDHEN and CDR2 SYDVKM. The V end lost 9 bases, the J end lost 6 bases, and 15 bases lay between the germline ends. This CDR3 is built from 13 residues. The DNA of the CDR3 is TGTGCCAGTGCCAGGGGAGGGGCAAACACCATATATTTT. Translation gives CASARGGANTIYF.

V usage is TRBV6-5 and J usage is TRBJ1-2; no reliable D call. CDR3 length: 14 residues. CDR1 is MNHEY and CDR2 is SVGAGI in the germline V gene. V gave up 3 bases and J gave up 4 bases, with 12 bases separating them. CDR3 in amino acids: CASSYLDMGYGYTF. The CDR3, as DNA: TGTGCCAGCAGTTATCTCGACATGGGCTATGGCTACACCTTC.

This clone was observed a single time. The CDR3 reads CASSPGQGSYYEQYF. The CDR3 DNA reads as TGTGCCAGCTCACCTGGACAGGGGTCTTACTACGAGCAGTACTTC. This chain joins TRBV18 and TRBJ2-7; the match to TRBD1 covers 9 bases. V shed 3 bases, J shed 3 bases, and the junction held 6 bases outside the gene matches. The CDR3 spans 15 residues. Per germline, CDR1 KGHSH and CDR2 LQKENI.

Only one count was recorded for this clone. The gene calls are TRBV19 and TRBJ2-1; TRBD2 aligns across 7 bases. V lost 2 bases to trimming and J lost 4 bases; unmatched junction nucleotides: 5. The germline V gene has CDR1 LNHDA and CDR2 SQIVND (reference sequence). The CDR3 extends over 15 amino acids. CDR3 residues: CASSIRAGVYNEQFF. The CDR3 region has the DNA TGTGCCAGTAGTATAAGGGCGGGGGTATACAATGAGCAGTTCTTC.

The rearrangement links TRBV7-8 to TRBJ1-1; 8 bases line up with TRBD1. Per the germline V gene, CDR1 is SGHVS and CDR2 is FQNEAQ. This CDR3 contains 13 residues. V was clipped by 7 bases and J by 6 bases; unmatched bases: 7. CDR3 region: CASKKGTGSEAFF. In DNA form, the CDR3 reads TGTGCCAGCAAAAAGGGGACAGGTTCTGAAGCTTTCTTT.

This clone was detected only once. The CDR3 here is CASRGPGANTGELFF. In DNA, the CDR3 is TGTGCCAGTAGGGGGCCGGGAGCGAACACCGGGGAGCTGTTTTTT. The chain uses TRBV19 and TRBJ2-2; D is possibly TRBD2 (6 bases). V was cut by 6 bases and J by 0 bases, with 11 bases left in between. This CDR3 contains 15 residues. The germline gives CDR1 LNHDA, CDR2 SQIVND (reference sequence).

This chain uses TRBV7-9 with TRBJ2-1; TRBD1 might be the D (5 bases). The length of the CDR3 is 18 residues. V was shortened by 5 bases and J by 4 bases, with 24 bases between the two germline ends. Germline V gene sequence: CDR1 SEHNR, CDR2 FQNEAQ (reference sequence). The CDR3 coding sequence is TGTGCCAGCAGCGACAGACCCCTAGGGGTTTCGCGATACAATGAGCAGTTCTTC. This codes for CASSDRPLGVSRYNEQFF.